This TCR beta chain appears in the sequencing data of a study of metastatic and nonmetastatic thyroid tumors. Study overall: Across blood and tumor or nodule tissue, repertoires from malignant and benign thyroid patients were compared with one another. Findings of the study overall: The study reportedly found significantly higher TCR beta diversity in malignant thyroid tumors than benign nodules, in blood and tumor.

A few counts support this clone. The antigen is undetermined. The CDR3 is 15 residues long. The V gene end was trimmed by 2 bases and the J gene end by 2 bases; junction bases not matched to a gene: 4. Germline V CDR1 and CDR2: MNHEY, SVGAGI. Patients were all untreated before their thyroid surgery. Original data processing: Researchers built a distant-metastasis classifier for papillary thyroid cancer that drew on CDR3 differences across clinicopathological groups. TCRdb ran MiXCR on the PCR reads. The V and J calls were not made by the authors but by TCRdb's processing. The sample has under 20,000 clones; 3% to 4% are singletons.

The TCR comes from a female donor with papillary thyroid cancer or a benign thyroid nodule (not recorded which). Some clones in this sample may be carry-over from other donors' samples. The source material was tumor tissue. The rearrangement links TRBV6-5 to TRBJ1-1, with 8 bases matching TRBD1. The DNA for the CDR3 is TGTGCCAGCAGTTACGTCGGGACAGGCAACACTGAAGCTTTCTTT. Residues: CASSYVGTGNTEAFF.